The clone carrying this T cell receptor beta chain occurred many times. These data are taken from a study of Graves' ophthalmopathy and Graves' hyperthyroidism. Amplified TCR beta CDR3 regions were obtained using RNA transcripts as template. Second-round multiplex PCR came after first-round RT-PCR with HTBI primers. TCRdb re-called the multiplex PCR reads with MiXCR, one entry per CDR3 protein. This sample has fewer than 600,000 distinct CDR3 sequences; approximately 15% occur once, and the top ten carry roughly 9.8%. Presentation of ophthalmopathy in the donors involved moderate-to-severe activity, CAS ≥3, NOSPECS ≥4 and a duration under 3 months. Other autoimmune disease, uncontrolled infection, pregnancy and lactation led to exclusion. The source of the PBMCs was 10 ml of fresh peripheral blood. Germline V gene sequence: CDR1 MDHEN, CDR2 SYDVKM. This CDR3 is built from 17 residues. J was trimmed by 3 bases and V by 3 bases; bases with no gene match: 14.

This rearrangement joins TRBV28 to TRBJ2-7; 7 bases fit TRBD2. The TCR comes from a woman aged 25-40 years with Graves' ophthalmopathy. The specimen sequenced was blood. The CDR3 DNA follows: TGTGCCAGCAGTTTTTTAACGTCGGGAGGTTCAGACTACGAGCAGTACTTC. Residues: CASSFLTSGGSDYEQYF.